This T cell receptor (beta chain) was found in a study of T cell repertoires in cytomegalovirus infection. Background on the study: Public TCR beta signatures were indicative of both CMV infection and a matching HLA type.

TCRdb reanalysed the reads using MiXCR and keeps one entry per CDR3 protein. The repertoire holds 100,000 to 150,000 distinct CDR3 sequences, with more than 20% as singletons. CDR1 and CDR2 from the germline V gene are SGDLS and YYNGEE. With 3 bases removed from V and 7 bases from J, the gap between germline ends came to 11 bases. The length of the CDR3 is 13 residues. Broader study findings: Accumulated public TCR beta family frequency recognized individuals carrying CMV together with the relevant HLA.

The sample holds many counts of this clonotype. The antigen is undetermined. The sequence derives from a human donor in good health (CMV status not recorded). Some clones in this sample may be carry-over from other donors' samples. The rearrangement links TRBV9 to TRBJ1-3; D might be TRBD1 (5 bases). Sequenced: PBMCs, sequenced either directly or after in vitro stimulation (not recorded which). CDR3 sequence: CASSARDGNTIYF. In DNA, the CDR3 is TGTGCCAGCAGCGCGAGGGACGGCAACACCATATATTTT.